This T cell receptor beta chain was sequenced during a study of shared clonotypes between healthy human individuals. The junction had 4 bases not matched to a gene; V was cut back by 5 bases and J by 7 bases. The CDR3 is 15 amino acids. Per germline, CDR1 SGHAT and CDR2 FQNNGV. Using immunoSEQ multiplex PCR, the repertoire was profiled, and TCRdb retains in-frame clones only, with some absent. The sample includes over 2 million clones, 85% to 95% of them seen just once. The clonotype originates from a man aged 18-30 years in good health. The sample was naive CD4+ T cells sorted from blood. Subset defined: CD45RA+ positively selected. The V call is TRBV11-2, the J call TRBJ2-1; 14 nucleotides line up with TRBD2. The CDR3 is CASSTGLAGENEQFF. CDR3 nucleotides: TGTGCCAGCAGCACGGGACTAGCGGGAGAGAATGAGCAGTTCTTC.